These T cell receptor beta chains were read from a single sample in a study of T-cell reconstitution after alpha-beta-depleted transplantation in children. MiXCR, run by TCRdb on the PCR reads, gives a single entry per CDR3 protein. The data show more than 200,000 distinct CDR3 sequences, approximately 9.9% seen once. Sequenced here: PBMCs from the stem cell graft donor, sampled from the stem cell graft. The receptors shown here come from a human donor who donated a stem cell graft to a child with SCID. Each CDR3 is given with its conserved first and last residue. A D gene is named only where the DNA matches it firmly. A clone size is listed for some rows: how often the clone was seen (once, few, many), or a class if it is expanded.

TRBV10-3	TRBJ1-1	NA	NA	TGTGCCATATCCCCGCGGGAGAACACTGAAGCTTTCTTT	CAISPRENTEAFF
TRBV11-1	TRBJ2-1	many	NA	TGTGCCAGCAGCTTAATGGATAGAGCCCCGGCCTCCTACAATGAGCAGTTCTTC	CASSLMDRAPASYNEQFF
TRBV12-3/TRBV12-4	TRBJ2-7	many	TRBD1	TGTGCCAGCAGACCTAAGGACAGGGGACTGGAGCAGTACTTC	CASRPKDRGLEQYF
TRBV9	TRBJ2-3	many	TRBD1	TGTGCCAGCAGCTTTGGACAGGGGGCAGATACGCAGTATTTT	CASSFGQGADTQYF
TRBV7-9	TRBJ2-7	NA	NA	TGTGCCAGCAGCGACCCAGGCTCCTACGAGCAGTACTTC	CASSDPGSYEQYF
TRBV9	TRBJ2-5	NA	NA	TGTGCCAGCAGCGAGGGGGGGAATACAGGAGAGACCCAGTACTTC	CASSEGGNTGETQYF
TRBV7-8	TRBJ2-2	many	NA	TGTGCCAGCAGCCCATCAAGGGGCGGGGAGCTGTTTTTT	CASSPSRGGELFF
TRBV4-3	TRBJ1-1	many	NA	TGCGCCAGCAGTCCAGGGTGGGGAAACACTGAAGCTTTCTTT	CASSPGWGNTEAFF
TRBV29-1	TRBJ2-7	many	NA	TGCAGCGTTAGTGGGGTTTCCTACGAGCAGTACTTC	CSVSGVSYEQYF
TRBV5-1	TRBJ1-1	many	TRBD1	TGCGCCAGCAGCCGGCGACAGGGCTGGGACACTGAAGCTTTCTTT	CASSRRQGWDTEAFF
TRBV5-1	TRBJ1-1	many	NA	TGCGCCAGCAGCCTCCCGGAGGGGTTAACTGAAGCTTTCTTT	CASSLPEGLTEAFF
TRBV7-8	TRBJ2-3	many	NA	TGTGCCAGCAGCTTGTCGACAAGCACAGATACGCAGTATTTT	CASSLSTSTDTQYF
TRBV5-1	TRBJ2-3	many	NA	TGCGCCAGCAGCCCATATATCTTAGACACAGATACGCAGTATTTT	CASSPYILDTDTQYF
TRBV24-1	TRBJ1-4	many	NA	TGTGCCACCAGTGATGCGGGGGCAACTAATGAAAAACTGTTTTTT	CATSDAGATNEKLFF
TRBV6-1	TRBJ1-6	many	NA	TGTGCCAGCAGCCCCGGGGGTGGCCGGGGCTATAATTCACCCCTCCACTTT	CASSPGGGRGYNSPLHF
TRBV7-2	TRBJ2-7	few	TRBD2	TGTGCCAGCAGCTTAGGGGGGGGTGAGCAGTACTTC	CASSLGGGEQYF
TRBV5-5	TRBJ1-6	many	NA	TGTGCCAGCAGCTTGGTCACGGTAGGATCACCCCTCCACTTT	CASSLVTVGSPLHF
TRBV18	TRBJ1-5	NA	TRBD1	TGTGCCAGCTCACCAGGCCTGACAGGGCTGATTCAGCCCCAGCATTTT	CASSPGLTGLIQPQHF
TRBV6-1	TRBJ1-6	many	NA	TGTGCCAGCAGTCCTCGCGGGTTGGATTCACCCCTCCACTTT	CASSPRGLDSPLHF
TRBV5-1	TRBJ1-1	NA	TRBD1	TGCGCCAGCAGCTTGCAACCAGGGGGCGCGACTGAAGCTTTCTTT	CASSLQPGGATEAFF
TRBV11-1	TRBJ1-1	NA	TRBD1	TGTGCCAGCAGCTTTCGGACAGGTTGGGGGACGGAGAACACTGAAGCTTTCTTT	CASSFRTGWGTENTEAFF
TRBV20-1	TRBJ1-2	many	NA	TGCAGTAGTCGGGGCAACTATGGCTACACCTTC	CSSRGNYGYTF
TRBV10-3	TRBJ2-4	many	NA	TGTGCCATCAGTGACCCGGACAGAAAAACAAACATTCAGTACTTC	CAISDPDRKTNIQYF
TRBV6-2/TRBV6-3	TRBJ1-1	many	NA	TGTGCCAGCCGTCGACCCCCCGGGGAAGCTTTCTTT	CASRRPPGEAFF
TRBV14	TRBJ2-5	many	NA	TGTGCCAGCAGCCAGTTGACAGGCGGAGAGACCCAGTACTTC	CASSQLTGGETQYF
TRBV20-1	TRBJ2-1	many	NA	TGCAGTGCTAGAGATATGGCAGGGGGGGATGAGCAGTTCTTC	CSARDMAGGDEQFF
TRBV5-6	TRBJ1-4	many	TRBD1	TGTGCCAGCAGCTGGGACAGGGGAACTGAAAAACTGTTTTTT	CASSWDRGTEKLFF
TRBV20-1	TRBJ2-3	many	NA	TGCAGTGCTAGTCGGGGGTCTGGCACAGATACGCAGTATTTT	CSASRGSGTDTQYF
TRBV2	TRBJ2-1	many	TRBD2	TGTGCCGGCGCCGGGAGGGAGCAGTTCTTC	CAGAGREQFF
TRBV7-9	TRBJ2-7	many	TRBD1	TGTGCCAGCAGCTTGGGACAGGGTACGTACGAGCAGTACTTC	CASSLGQGTYEQYF
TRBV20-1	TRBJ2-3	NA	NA	TGCAGTGCTAGATATCTGGGGGCGCCCACAGATACGCAGTATTTT	CSARYLGAPTDTQYF
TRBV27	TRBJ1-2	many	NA	TGTGCCAGCAGTTTATCCGAGGGGTCCTATGGCTACACCTTC	CASSLSEGSYGYTF
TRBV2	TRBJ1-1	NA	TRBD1	TGTGCCAGCAGGCCCACCCTAGAAGGGGGCCCTACTCCTTTCTTT	CASRPTLEGGPTPFF
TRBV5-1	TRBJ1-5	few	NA	TGCGCCAGCAGCTCGGGTCCCAATCAGCCCCAGCATTTT	CASSSGPNQPQHF
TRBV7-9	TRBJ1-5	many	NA	TGTGCCAGCAGCCTAGGGGTTAGCAATCAGCCCCAGCATTTT	CASSLGVSNQPQHF
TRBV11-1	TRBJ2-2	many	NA	TGTGCCAGCAGCCCTCCCCAACGGGCGCCCGGGGAGCTGTTTTTT	CASSPPQRAPGELFF
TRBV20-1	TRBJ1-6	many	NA	TGCAGTGCTAGTGGGGGGATGGGCAATTCACCCCTCCACTTT	CSASGGMGNSPLHF
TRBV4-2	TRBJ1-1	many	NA	TGTGCCAGCAGCCATGCACCCTCGAACACTGAAGCTTTCTTT	CASSHAPSNTEAFF
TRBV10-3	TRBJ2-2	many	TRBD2	TGTGCCATCAGTGAGGCCGGGGGGGCCACCGGGGAGCTGTTTTTT	CAISEAGGATGELFF
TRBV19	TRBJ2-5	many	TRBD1	TGTGCCAGTAGTATGGGACAGCAAGAGACCCAGTACTTC	CASSMGQQETQYF
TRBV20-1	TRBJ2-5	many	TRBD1	TGCAGTGCTTCCGGGACAGGGGGAAAACAAGAGACCCAGTACTTC	CSASGTGGKQETQYF
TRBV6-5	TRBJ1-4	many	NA	TGTGCCAGCAGTTCTTCCCGACAGCGCGCAACTAATGAAAAACTGTTTTTT	CASSSSRQRATNEKLFF
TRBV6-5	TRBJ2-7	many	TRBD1	TGTGCCAGCAGTTACTTCGGACAGGGGGCAAACGAGCAGTACTTC	CASSYFGQGANEQYF
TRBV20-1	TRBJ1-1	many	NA	TGCAGTGCCACGGAGAACCCTGAAGCTTTCTTT	CSATENPEAFF
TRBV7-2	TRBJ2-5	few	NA	TGTGCCAGCAGCTTTAACAGGAGAAAAGAGACCCAGTACTTC	CASSFNRRKETQYF
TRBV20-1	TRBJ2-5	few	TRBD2	TGCAGTGCTAATCGGCGACTAGCTGGGGAGACCCAGTACTTC	CSANRRLAGETQYF
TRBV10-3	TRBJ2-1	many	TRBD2	TGTGCCATCCAACGTAGCGGGGGGGCCTATGAGCAGTTCTTC	CAIQRSGGAYEQFF
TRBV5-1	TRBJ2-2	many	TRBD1	TGCGCCAGCAGTAGGGACAGGAACACCGGGGAGCTGTTTTTT	CASSRDRNTGELFF
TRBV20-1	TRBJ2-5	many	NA	TGCAGTGTTAGAGGAGGGACAAGTACACAAGAGACCCAGTACTTC	CSVRGGTSTQETQYF
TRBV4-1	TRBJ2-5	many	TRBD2	TGCGCCAGCAGCCAATGGGGGGGAGAGACCCAGTACTTC	CASSQWGGETQYF
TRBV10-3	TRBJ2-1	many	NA	TGTGCCACGTCTTTAGACAGGTATGGAAATGAGCAGTTCTTC	CATSLDRYGNEQFF